Each of the 25 T cell receptor beta chains below was sequenced from the same sample in a study of CD8+ T cells in alopecia areata. Extracted from the samples, RNA was reverse transcribed into cDNA to serve as the sequencing template. Clones were sequenced by immunoSEQ multiplex PCR, and TCRdb holds only the in-frame ones, with some missing. This sample has over 95,000 clones; about 64% occur once, and the top ten carry 15% to 19%. This sample's treatment: oral pan-JAK inhibitor, 5-10 mg twice daily. This sample comprised CD8+ T cells sorted from blood, obtained at week 4, from a patient treated with tofacitinib. Receptor source: a human donor with alopecia areata.

CDR3 sequence: CASSLGLGINQPQHF. The DNA for the CDR3 is TGTGCCAGCAGCCTCGGCCTGGGGATCAATCAGCCCCAGCATTTT. This chain joins TRBV7-9 and TRBJ1-5; no clear D gene. This CDR3 region has 15 residues. The germline V and J ends were trimmed by 5 bases and 3 bases, with 14 bases remaining between them. The V gene's germline CDR1 is SEHNR and CDR2 FQNEAQ (reference sequence).

V usage is TRBV5-7 and J usage is TRBJ2-6; TRBD1 agrees at 7 bases. TRBV5-7 is marked as an open reading frame, function uncertain. After removal of 0 bases from V and 4 bases from J, the junction contained 7 bases not matched to a gene. The length of the CDR3 is 17 residues. The CDR3 protein is CASSLGKGTAGANVLTF. The CDR3 nucleotides read TGTGCCAGCAGCTTGGGGAAAGGGACAGCCGGGGCCAACGTCCTGACTTTC.

The V gene is TRBV7-9, the J gene TRBJ2-1; TRBD2 matches 9 bases. This CDR3 is built from 16 residues. V was pared by 1 base and J by 6 bases, with 7 bases of the junction left unmatched. From germline, CDR1 is SEHNR and CDR2 FQNEAQ (reference sequence). The CDR3 DNA reads as TGTGCCAGCAGCTTAGTTGGGACTAGCAATTCCAATGAGCAGTTCTTC. Residues: CASSLVGTSNSNEQFF.

The chain joins TRBV27 to TRBJ2-1, with 7 bases lining up with TRBD2. Germline V gives CDR1 MNHEY, CDR2 SMNVEV (reference sequence). CDR3 size: 15 residues. The V segment lost 2 bases and the J segment 8 bases; nucleotides outside the gene matches: 9. CDR3 protein: CASSLLGGPGYEQFF. CDR3 nucleotide sequence: TGTGCCAGCAGTTTACTGGGAGGGCCTGGTTATGAGCAGTTCTTC.

The genes are TRBV9 and TRBJ2-1, with D unclear. Trimming removed 0 bases at V and 0 bases at J, with 7 bases between. This CDR3 has 15 residues. CDR1 SGDLS and CDR2 YYNGEE come from the germline V gene. For the CDR3, the DNA is TGTGCCAGCAGCGTAGCTTATAGCTCCTACAATGAGCAGTTCTTC. It codes for CASSVAYSSYNEQFF.

The CDR3: CASSPGNEQFF. The CDR3 region has the DNA TGTGCCAGCAGCCCGGGTAATGAGCAGTTCTTC. This chain uses TRBV7-9 with TRBJ2-1; D not resolved. The CDR3 spans 11 residues. The germline V gene encodes CDR1 SEHNR and CDR2 FQNEAQ (reference sequence). V lost 5 bases, J lost 7 bases, and 6 bases lay in between.

The rearrangement uses TRBV27 and TRBJ1-2; D is unresolved. CDR1 and CDR2 (germline): MNHEY, SMNVEV (reference sequence). With 6 bases removed from V and 4 bases from J, the gap between germline ends came to 12 bases. This CDR3 contains 13 residues. DNA for the CDR3: TGTGCCAGCAGCTCGGGGTCCGCCTATGGCTACACCTTC. Translated, it gives CASSSGSAYGYTF.

The chain couples TRBV28 to TRBJ2-5; 10 positions agree with TRBD2. This CDR3 comprises 20 residues. V was clipped by 6 bases and J by 4 bases; unmatched bases: 23. Per germline, CDR1 MDHEN and CDR2 SYDVKM. The CDR3 here is CASRNQRPLAGSPPPETQYF. In DNA, the CDR3 is TGTGCCAGCAGGAACCAGCGGCCACTAGCGGGATCTCCACCCCCAGAGACCCAGTACTTC.

The chain is built from TRBV27 and TRBJ1-1; no clear D gene. CDR1 and CDR2 from the germline V gene are MNHEY and SMNVEV (reference sequence). V lost 2 bases and J 1 base, leaving 8 bases between the germline ends. The CDR3 sequence is 14 residues long. The CDR3 sequence: CASSLVGANTEAFF. The CDR3 DNA reads as TGTGCCAGCAGTTTAGTGGGCGCGAACACTGAAGCTTTCTTT.

The V gene is TRBV29-1, the J gene TRBJ1-1; D unclear. V lost 3 bases to trimming and J lost 0 bases, with 5 bases between them. The CDR3 runs 12 residues. The germline CDR1 and CDR2 sequences are SQVTM and ANQGSEA. The CDR3 DNA sequence: TGCAGCGTTGATCAGATGAACACTGAAGCTTTCTTT. Amino acid sequence: CSVDQMNTEAFF.

V usage is TRBV7-2 and J usage is TRBJ2-5, with 12 positions matching TRBD2. The CDR3 runs to 18 residues. The V and J ends lost 2 bases and 5 bases, in that order; junction bases with no gene match: 12. From germline, CDR1 is SGHTA and CDR2 FQGNSA. This chain's CDR3 is CASSLPGLAGELWETQYF. The DNA of the CDR3 is TGTGCCAGCAGCTTACCGGGACTAGCGGGTGAATTATGGGAGACCCAGTACTTC.

V usage is TRBV5-6 and J usage is TRBJ2-7; D not certain. The CDR3 totals 11 residues. Germline V gene data show CDR1 as SGHDT and CDR2 as YYEEEE. The germline V and J ends were trimmed by 2 bases and 4 bases, with 4 bases remaining between them. Here the CDR3 reads CASSFDYEQYF. The CDR3, as DNA: TGTGCCAGCAGCTTTGATTACGAGCAGTACTTC.

This clone was observed a handful of times. The chain links TRBV4-1 to TRBJ2-7; 9 bases map to TRBD2. V shed 1 base and J 3 bases; nucleotides not matched to a gene: 4. The CDR3 is 15 amino acids. Germline loops: CDR1 MGHRA, CDR2 YSYEKL. CDR3 amino acids: CASSQGLAVYYEQYF. Here the CDR3 DNA reads TGCGCCAGCAGCCAAGGACTAGCGGTTTACTACGAGCAGTACTTC.

This clone was seen a few times. The rearrangement uses TRBV5-1 and TRBJ2-2; tentatively, D is TRBD1 (6 bases). V lost 2 bases, J lost 5 bases, and 13 bases lay in between. CDR3 length: 15 amino acids. Germline CDR1 is SGHRS and CDR2 is YFSETQ. The CDR3 protein is CASSFRSGETGELFF. The DNA of the CDR3 is TGCGCCAGCAGCTTTAGATCAGGGGAAACCGGGGAGCTGTTTTTT.

The chain couples TRBV5-6 to TRBJ2-1; possibly TRBD1 or TRBD2 for D (5 bases each). Germline V gives CDR1 SGHDT, CDR2 YYEEEE. The CDR3 loop spans 12 amino acids. With 10 bases removed from V and 5 bases from J, the gap between germline ends came to 13 bases. CDR3 coding DNA: TGTGCCTCTGCCGGGGCGGACAATGAGCAGTTCTTC. Protein product: CASAGADNEQFF.

The chain links TRBV13 to TRBJ1-2, with D uncertain. The germline V and J ends were trimmed by 5 bases and 7 bases, with 11 bases remaining between them. The germline V gene encodes CDR1 PRHDT and CDR2 FYEKMQ (reference sequence). This CDR3 is 12 amino acids long. CDR3 nucleotide sequence: TGTGCCAGCAGCCCGTCAATGATTGGCTACACCTTC. Residues: CASSPSMIGYTF. Drawing the rest from reference TRBV13 and TRBJ1-2, the complete variable domain is AAGVIQSPRHLIKEKRETATLKCYPIPRHDTVYWYQQGPGQDPQFLISFYEKMQSDKGSIPDRFSAQQFSDYHSELNMSSLELGDSALYFCASSPSMIGYTFGSGTRLTVV.

This clone was found once. The chain couples TRBV4-3 to TRBJ1-5; D perhaps matches TRBD1 (6 bases). The CDR3 contains 16 residues. Between the trimmed V and J ends, which lost 0 bases and 3 bases, there was a span of 12 bases. Germline V gene lookup returns CDR1 LGHNA and CDR2 YSLEER. CDR3 sequence reads: CASSQDQGQSNQPQHF. The CDR3 DNA sequence: TGCGCCAGCAGCCAAGATCAGGGGCAGTCCAATCAGCCCCAGCATTTT.

This clone was seen a few times. This rearrangement joins TRBV7-9 to TRBJ2-4, with D maybe TRBD1 (5 bases). Per germline, CDR1 SEHNR and CDR2 FQNEAQ (reference sequence). The CDR3 totals 16 residues. V shed 0 bases and J shed 1 base, with 10 bases lying between them. CDR3 sequence reads: CASSLASGKAKNIQYF. The CDR3 nucleotides are TGTGCCAGCAGCTTAGCATCAGGGAAGGCCAAAAACATTCAGTACTTC.

The chain recombines TRBV6-5 with TRBJ1-1; 9 bases are a match to TRBD1. Germline V gives CDR1 MNHEY, CDR2 SVGAGI. The CDR3 is 14 amino acids. V shed 4 bases and J 7 bases; nucleotides not matched to a gene: 7. CDR3 protein: CASSLTGGLIEAFF. As DNA, the CDR3 is TGTGCCAGCAGTTTGACAGGGGGGTTAATTGAAGCTTTCTTT.

The chain uses TRBV9 and TRBJ1-1, with 9 nucleotides matching TRBD1. The ends lost 3 bases at V and 3 bases at J; junction bases unmatched: 12. The germline V gene has CDR1 SGDLS and CDR2 YYNGEE. The CDR3 length is 17 residues. CDR3 in amino acids: CASSGRDRDSIDTEAFF. The CDR3 nucleotides read TGTGCCAGCAGCGGACGGGACAGGGACTCCATTGACACTGAAGCTTTCTTT. Together with reference TRBV9 and TRBJ1-1, the CDR3 gives the full variable domain: DSGVTQTPKHLITATGQRVTLRCSPRSGDLSVYWYQQSLDQGLQFLIQYYNGEERAKGNILERFSAQQFPDLHSELNLSSLELGDSALYFCASSGRDRDSIDTEAFFGQGTRLTVV.

The chain uses TRBV30 and TRBJ2-3, with 9 bases matching TRBD2. Germline V gene sequence: CDR1 GTSNPN, CDR2 SVGIG (reference sequence). J was trimmed by 0 bases and V by 2 bases; bases with no gene match: 6. The CDR3 has 16 residues. The chain's CDR3 is CAWSSLGLASTDTQYF. CDR3 DNA: TGTGCCTGGAGTTCCTTGGGACTAGCTAGCACAGATACGCAGTATTTT.

The genes are TRBV9 and TRBJ1-3; 8 bases are a match to TRBD1. The CDR3 runs to 14 residues. Looked up from germline, CDR1 is SGDLS and CDR2 is YYNGEE. The ends lost 5 bases at V and 0 bases at J; junction bases unmatched: 1. CDR3 bases: TGTGCCAGCAGTCAGGGGGCCTCTGGAAACACCATATATTTT. Translating gives CASSQGASGNTIYF.

Only a few counts were recorded for this clone. This rearrangement joins TRBV2 to TRBJ2-5; 8 nucleotides align to TRBD1. V shed 7 bases, J shed 2 bases, and the junction held 12 bases outside the gene matches. From germline, CDR1 is SNHLY and CDR2 FYNNEI. The CDR3 sequence is 16 residues long. DNA of the CDR3: TGTGCCAGCACGGAAGGACAGGGTAAACATCAAGAGACCCAGTACTTC. Translation gives CASTEGQGKHQETQYF.

This clone was observed a handful of times. The chain combines TRBV23-1 with TRBJ2-3; 8 bases align to TRBD1. TRBV23-1 is an open reading frame whose function is uncertain. The CDR3 is made up of 14 amino acids. Trimming at V came to 3 bases and at J to 7 bases, leaving 6 bases not matched to a gene. The CDR3, as DNA: TGCGCCAGCAGTCATCGGACAGGGAGGAATACGCAGTATTTT. Translation: CASSHRTGRNTQYF.

The chain links TRBV28 to TRBJ2-4; D might be TRBD2 (6 bases). V was cut by 8 bases and J by 0 bases, with 11 bases left in between. The CDR3 length is 14 residues. The germline V gene has CDR1 MDHEN and CDR2 SYDVKM. The chain's CDR3 is CASGQGLAKNIQYF. CDR3 bases: TGTGCCAGCGGCCAGGGACTAGCCAAAAACATTCAGTACTTC.